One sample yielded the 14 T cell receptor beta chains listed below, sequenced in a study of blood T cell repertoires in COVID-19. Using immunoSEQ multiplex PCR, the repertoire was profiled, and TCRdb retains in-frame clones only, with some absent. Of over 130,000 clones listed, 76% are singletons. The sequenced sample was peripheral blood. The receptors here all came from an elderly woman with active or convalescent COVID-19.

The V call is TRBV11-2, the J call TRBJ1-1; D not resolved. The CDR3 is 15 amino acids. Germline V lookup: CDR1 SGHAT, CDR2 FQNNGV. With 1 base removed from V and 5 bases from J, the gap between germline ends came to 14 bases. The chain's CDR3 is CASSLVGGGRTEAFF. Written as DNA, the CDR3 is TGTGCCAGCAGCTTAGTGGGAGGAGGGAGGACTGAAGCTTTCTTT.

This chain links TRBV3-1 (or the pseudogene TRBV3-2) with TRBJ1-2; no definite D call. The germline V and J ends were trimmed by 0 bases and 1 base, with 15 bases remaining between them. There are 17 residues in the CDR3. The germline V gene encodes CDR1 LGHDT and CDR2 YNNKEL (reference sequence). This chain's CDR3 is CASSQDGRVRSNYGYTF. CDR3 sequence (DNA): TGTGCCAGCAGCCAAGACGGGAGGGTACGGAGTAACTATGGCTACACCTTC.

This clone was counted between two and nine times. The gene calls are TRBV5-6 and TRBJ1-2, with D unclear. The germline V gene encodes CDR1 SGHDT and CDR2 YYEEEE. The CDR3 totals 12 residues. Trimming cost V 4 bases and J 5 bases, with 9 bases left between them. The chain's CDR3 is CASSLYAYGYTF. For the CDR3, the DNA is TGTGCCAGCAGCCTATATGCTTATGGCTACACCTTC. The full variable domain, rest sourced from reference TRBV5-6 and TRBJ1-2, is DAGVTQSPTHLIKTRGQQVTLRCSPKSGHDTVSWYQQALGQGPQFIFQYYEEEERQRGNFPDRFSGHQFPNYSSELNVNALLLGDSALYLCASSLYAYGYTFGSGTRLTVV.

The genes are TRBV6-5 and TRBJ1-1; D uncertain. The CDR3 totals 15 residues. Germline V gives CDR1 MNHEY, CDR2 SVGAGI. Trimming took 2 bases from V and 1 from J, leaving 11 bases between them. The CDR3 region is CASSYRGHQNTEAFF. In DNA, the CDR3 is TGTGCCAGCAGTTACCGCGGTCACCAGAACACTGAAGCTTTCTTT.

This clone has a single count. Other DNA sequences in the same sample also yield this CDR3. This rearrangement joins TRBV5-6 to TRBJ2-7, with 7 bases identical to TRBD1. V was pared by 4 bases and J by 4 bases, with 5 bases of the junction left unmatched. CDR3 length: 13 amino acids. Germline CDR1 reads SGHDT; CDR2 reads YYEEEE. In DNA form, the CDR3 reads TGTGCCAGCAGCCCACAGGGGTTTTACGAGCAGTACTTC. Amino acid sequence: CASSPQGFYEQYF.

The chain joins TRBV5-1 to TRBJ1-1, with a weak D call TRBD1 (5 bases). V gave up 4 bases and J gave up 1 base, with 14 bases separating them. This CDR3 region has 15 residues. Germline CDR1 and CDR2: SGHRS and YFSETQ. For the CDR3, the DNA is TGCGCCAGCAGCCCGGAAGGACACACGAACACTGAAGCTTTCTTT. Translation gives CASSPEGHTNTEAFF.

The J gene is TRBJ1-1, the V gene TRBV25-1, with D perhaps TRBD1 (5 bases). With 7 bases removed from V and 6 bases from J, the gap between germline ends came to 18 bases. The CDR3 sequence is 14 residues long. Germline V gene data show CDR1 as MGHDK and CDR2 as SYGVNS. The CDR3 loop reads CASKLRGSGAEAFF. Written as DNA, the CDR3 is TGTGCCAGCAAATTAAGGGGATCGGGGGCTGAAGCTTTCTTT.

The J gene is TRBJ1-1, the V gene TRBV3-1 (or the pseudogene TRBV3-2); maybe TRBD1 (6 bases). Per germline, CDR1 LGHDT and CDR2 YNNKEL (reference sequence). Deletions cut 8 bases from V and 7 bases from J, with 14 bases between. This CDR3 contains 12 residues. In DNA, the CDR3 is TGTGCCAGCCAGGGGACCGCCGGTGAAGCTTTCTTT. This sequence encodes CASQGTAGEAFF.

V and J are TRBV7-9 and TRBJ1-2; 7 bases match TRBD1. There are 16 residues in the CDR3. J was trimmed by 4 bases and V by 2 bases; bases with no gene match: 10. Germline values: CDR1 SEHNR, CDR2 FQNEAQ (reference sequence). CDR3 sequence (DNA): TGTGCCAGCAGCTTAACTAGGACAGGAGAAGGCTATGGCTACACCTTC. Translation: CASSLTRTGEGYGYTF.

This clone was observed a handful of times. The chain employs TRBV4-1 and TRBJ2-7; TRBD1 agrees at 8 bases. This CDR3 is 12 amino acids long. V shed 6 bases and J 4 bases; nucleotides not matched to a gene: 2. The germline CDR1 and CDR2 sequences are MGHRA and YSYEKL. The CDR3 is CASRGQGYEQYF. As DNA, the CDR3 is TGCGCCAGCAGAGGACAGGGATACGAGCAGTACTTC.

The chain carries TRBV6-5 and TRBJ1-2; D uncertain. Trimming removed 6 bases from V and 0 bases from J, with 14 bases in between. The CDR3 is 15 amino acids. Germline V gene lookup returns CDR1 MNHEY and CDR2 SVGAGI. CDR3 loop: CASSIGWGANYGYTF. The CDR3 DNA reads TGTGCCAGCAGCATAGGTTGGGGAGCTAACTATGGCTACACCTTC.

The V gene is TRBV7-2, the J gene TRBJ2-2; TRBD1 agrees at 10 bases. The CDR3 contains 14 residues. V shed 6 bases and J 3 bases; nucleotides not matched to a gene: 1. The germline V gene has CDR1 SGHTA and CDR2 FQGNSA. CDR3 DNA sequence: TGTGCCAGCAGGGGACAGGGGTACACCGGGGAGCTGTTTTTT. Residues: CASRGQGYTGELFF.

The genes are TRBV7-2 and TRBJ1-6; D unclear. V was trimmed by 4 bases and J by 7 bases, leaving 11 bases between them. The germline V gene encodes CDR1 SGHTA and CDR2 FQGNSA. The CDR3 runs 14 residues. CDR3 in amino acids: CASSSIGSNSPLHF. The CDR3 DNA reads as TGTGCCAGCAGCTCCATCGGGAGCAATTCACCCCTCCACTTT. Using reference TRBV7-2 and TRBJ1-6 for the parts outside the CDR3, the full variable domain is GAGVSQSPSNKVTEKGKDVELRCDPISGHTALYWYRQSLGQGLEFLIYFQGNSAPDKSGLPSDRFSAERTGGSVSTLTIQRTQQEDSAVYLCASSSIGSNSPLHFGNGTRLTVT.

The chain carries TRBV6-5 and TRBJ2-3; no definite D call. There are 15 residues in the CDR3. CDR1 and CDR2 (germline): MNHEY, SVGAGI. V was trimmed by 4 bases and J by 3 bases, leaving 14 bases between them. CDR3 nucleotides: TGTGCCAGCAGTTCTACCCGGTCCAGGACAGATACGCAGTATTTT. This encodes CASSSTRSRTDTQYF.